The 12 T cell receptor beta chains below come from one sample, sequenced in a study of OX40 agonist ivuxolimab in advanced cancers. Generated by immunoSEQ multiplex PCR, the TCRdb table keeps only in-frame clones and is missing some. The repertoire holds tens of thousands of clones, with approximately 86% as singletons. Sequencing was performed on CD4+ or CD8+ T cells sorted from blood, taken in a trial of the OX40 agonist ivuxolimab. The receptors were gathered from an adult with an advanced solid tumor such as melanoma, head and neck, liver or kidney cancer.

The rearrangement uses TRBV5-8 and TRBJ2-7; TRBD1 might be the D (6 bases). The CDR3 extends over 14 amino acids. Trimming cost V 5 bases and J 3 bases, with 15 bases left between them. From germline, CDR1 is SGHTS and CDR2 YDEGEE. The CDR3 protein is CASRDTRGNYEQYF. For the CDR3, the DNA is TGTGCCAGCAGGGATACCAGGGGTAACTACGAGCAGTACTTC.

The V gene is TRBV7-8, the J gene TRBJ1-2, with D perhaps TRBD1 (5 bases). The CDR3 is made up of 13 amino acids. V lost 5 bases to trimming and J lost 4 bases, with 11 bases between them. The germline gives CDR1 SGHVS, CDR2 FQNEAQ. The CDR3 reads CASSPDGGYGYTF. The CDR3 DNA follows: TGTGCCAGCAGCCCCGATGGGGGCTATGGCTACACCTTC.

Notes on this clone: Germline is not matched at one junction end, which may reflect a read error. This chain joins TRBV7-7 and TRBJ2-3; D gene ambiguous. CDR1 and CDR2 from the germline V gene are SSHAT and FNYEAQ (reference sequence). CDR3 length: 14 residues. CDR3 DNA: TGTGCTAGCAGCTTAGGTGGGCTTAGAGATACGCAGTATTTT. Amino acid sequence: CASSLGGLRDTQYF.

This clone has a handful of counts. This sequence joins TRBV7-9 and TRBJ2-7; D gene ambiguous. V lost 5 bases and J 0 bases, leaving 8 bases between the germline ends. Germline V gives CDR1 SEHNR, CDR2 FQNEAQ (reference sequence). The CDR3 is 13 residues long. The CDR3 DNA reads as TGTGCCAGCAGCCCGGCTCGCTCCTACGAGCAGTACTTC. It translates to CASSPARSYEQYF.

This chain connects TRBV5-1 to TRBJ2-7; D assignment may be TRBD1 or TRBD2 (5 bases each). The CDR3 length is 13 residues. Germline CDR1 reads SGHRS; CDR2 reads YFSETQ. Trimming took 4 bases from V and 2 from J, leaving 10 bases between them. The CDR3 coding sequence is TGCGCCAGCAGCACGGGACCGACCTACGAGCAGTACTTC. Amino acid sequence: CASSTGPTYEQYF.

The J gene is TRBJ2-5, the V gene TRBV18, with 12 bases fitting TRBD1. V shed 0 bases and J 7 bases; nucleotides not matched to a gene: 6. Germline loops: CDR1 KGHSH, CDR2 LQKENI. The CDR3 runs 16 residues. The CDR3 DNA sequence: TGTGCCAGCTCACCACCGGGACAGGGGGCGCGAGGGACCCAGTACTTC. It encodes CASSPPGQGARGTQYF.

The rearrangement joins TRBV28 to TRBJ2-4, with 8 bases aligning to TRBD1. This CDR3 has 15 amino acids. The J segment lost 7 bases and the V segment lost 4 bases, leaving 9 bases of the junction unmatched. CDR1 and CDR2 (germline): MDHEN, SYDVKM. CDR3 sequence: CASSSGFRGLNIQYF. CDR3 coding DNA: TGTGCCAGCAGTTCCGGTTTCAGGGGGCTGAACATTCAGTACTTC.

The V call is TRBV10-3, the J call TRBJ2-3; TRBD2 matches 8 bases. The CDR3 loop spans 19 amino acids. Per the germline V gene, CDR1 is ENHRY and CDR2 is SYGVKD. V dropped 0 bases and J dropped 0; count of bases not matched to a gene: 11. This chain's CDR3 is CAISESSYERGISTDTQYF. The CDR3 region has the DNA TGTGCCATCAGTGAGTCGAGTTACGAGCGGGGGATTAGCACAGATACGCAGTATTTT.

The chain joins TRBV5-6 to TRBJ2-5; 8 positions match TRBD1. After removal of 0 bases from V and 4 bases from J, the junction contained 5 bases not matched to a gene. This CDR3 is 15 amino acids long. Germline V gene sequence: CDR1 SGHDT, CDR2 YYEEEE. The CDR3 coding sequence is TGTGCCAGCAGCTTGGTGACAGGGGCAGGAGAGACCCAGTACTTC. Protein: CASSLVTGAGETQYF.

This CDR3 is CASSDTGTSGLRQAQETQYF. CDR3 in DNA: TGTGCCAGCAGTGACACCGGGACTAGCGGGCTAAGACAGGCTCAAGAGACCCAGTACTTC. The chain couples TRBV28 to TRBJ2-5, with 12 bases aligning to TRBD2. The CDR3 is made up of 20 amino acids. The germline V gene has CDR1 MDHEN and CDR2 SYDVKM. J was trimmed by 2 bases and V by 5 bases; bases with no gene match: 18. Combining the CDR3 with reference TRBV28 and TRBJ2-5 gives the whole variable domain DVKVTQSSRYLVKRTGEKVFLECVQDMDHENMFWYRQDPGLGLRLIYFSYDVKMKEKGDIPEGYSVSREKKERFSLILESASTNQTSMYLCASSDTGTSGLRQAQETQYFGPGTRLLVL.

This clone has a handful of counts. The rearrangement links TRBV30 to TRBJ1-6; D unclear. The length of the CDR3 is 13 residues. Per the germline V gene, CDR1 is GTSNPN and CDR2 is SVGIG (reference sequence). V was pared by 2 bases and J by 8 bases, with 10 bases between. CDR3 coding DNA: TGTGCCTGGAGTCCGACAAGTGATTCACCCCTCCACTTT. Protein product: CAWSPTSDSPLHF.

The genes are TRBV6-6 and TRBJ1-5; D gene uncertain. Trimming shortened V by 6 bases and J by 2 bases, and 11 bases separated the two germline ends. This CDR3 is built from 14 residues. The germline gives CDR1 MNHNY, CDR2 SVGAGI (reference sequence). The chain's CDR3 is CASRPHARNQPQHF. The CDR3 bases are TGTGCCAGCAGACCGCATGCTCGCAATCAGCCCCAGCATTTT.